This TCR beta chain was identified during a study of regulatory T cells in long-lasting Graves disease. This clonotype has ten or more counts. The V gene's germline CDR1 is MDHEN and CDR2 SYDVKM. Between the trimmed V and J ends, which lost 1 base and 0 bases, there was a span of 10 bases. The CDR3 runs 16 residues. Libraries of TCR beta came from iRepertoire HTBI primers plus Arm-PCR of CDR3 regions. From the multiplex PCR reads, TCRdb called clonotypes with MiXCR, one entry per CDR3 protein. Seen here are 200,000 to 250,000 distinct CDR3 sequences, about 19% observed once, and the top ten hold about 10%. Time point indicated: newly diagnosed GD, antithyroid drugs for less than 3 months. Generation of the TCR library employed RNA extracted from PBMCs. The data also belong to a second study, concerning T cells in Graves' hyperthyroidism and ophthalmopathy.

Sequences were derived from peripheral blood mononuclear cells (PBMCs), sampled at new diagnosis, from a patient treated with antithyroid drugs. The chain uses TRBV28 and TRBJ1-5, with D tentatively TRBD1 (5 bases). The receptor's source is a woman aged 30 to 39 with Graves disease. The chain's CDR3 is CASSLSGPRSNQPQHF. DNA for the CDR3: TGTGCCAGCAGTTTATCGGGGCCCCGTAGCAATCAGCCCCAGCATTTT.